This is a list of T cell receptor beta chains from one sample in a study of identical twins. TCRdb itself ran the 5' RACE reads through MiXCR, one entry per CDR3 protein. The profile covers about 500,000 distinct CDR3 sequences, with 14% appearing a single time and 0.8% to 1% taken by the ten largest. The sample was also linked to a second study, of yellow fever vaccine responses in identical twins.

Sequencing used CD4+ T cells sorted from blood. These receptors all stem from a woman between 18 and 29 years old in good health. The CDR3 runs from the conserved cysteine through the conserved F or W. The D gene is left open where the match is weak. Clone size, where shown, is once, few, many, or a class for clones that have expanded.

V,size,J,D,CDR3,DNA
TRBV5-5,NA,TRBJ1-1,NA,CASSLAAADSNTEAFF,TGTGCCAGCAGCTTGGCGGCGGCAGATTCGAACACTGAAGCTTTCTTT
TRBV5-1,many,TRBJ2-2,TRBD1,CASSWDRDAGELFF,TGCGCCAGCAGTTGGGACAGGGACGCCGGGGAGCTGTTTTTT
TRBV29-1,many,TRBJ2-7,TRBD1,CSVIRQGSYEQYF,TGCAGCGTTATTCGACAGGGGTCCTACGAGCAGTACTTC
TRBV7-2,many,TRBJ2-1,TRBD2,CASRSGGPIFF,TGTGCCAGCAGATCGGGGGGGCCTATTTTCTTC
TRBV5-1,NA,TRBJ2-1,TRBD2,CASSFSPSGGNEQFF,TGCGCCAGCAGCTTTAGTCCTAGCGGGGGGAATGAGCAGTTCTTC
TRBV11-2,NA,TRBJ2-5,TRBD1,CASSPGQLSQETQYF,TGTGCCAGCAGCCCGGGACAGCTTAGTCAAGAGACCCAGTACTTC
TRBV12-3/TRBV12-4,few,TRBJ1-2,NA,CASSSRTGYGYTF,TGTGCCAGCAGTTCCAGGACGGGTTATGGCTACACCTTC
TRBV28,few,TRBJ2-7,NA,CASSPLAASEAYEQYF,TGTGCCAGCAGTCCCCTGGCGGCTAGCGAGGCCTACGAGCAGTACTTC
TRBV4-2,NA,TRBJ2-1,TRBD2,CASSFSQTSGGNNEQFF,TGTGCCAGCAGCTTCAGCCAGACTAGCGGGGGGAACAATGAGCAGTTCTTC
TRBV4-3,few,TRBJ2-5,TRBD2,CASSQDSSGGSETQYF,TGCGCCAGCAGCCAAGATTCATCGGGAGGATCGGAGACCCAGTACTTC
TRBV27,few,TRBJ2-7,NA,CASSLSGRMPYEQYF,TGTGCCAGCAGTTTATCCGGGAGAATGCCCTACGAGCAGTACTTC
TRBV6-1,few,TRBJ1-2,TRBD1,CASRGEDRDSLFYGYTF,TGTGCCAGCAGAGGGGAAGACCGGGACAGCTTATTCTATGGCTACACCTTC
TRBV29-1,NA,TRBJ1-1,NA,CSVLPSNTEAFF,TGCAGCGTCCTCCCGAGTAACACTGAAGCTTTCTTT
TRBV6-1,NA,TRBJ2-4,NA,CASRSGGENIQYF,TGTGCCAGCCGCTCCGGCGGGGAAAACATTCAGTACTTC
TRBV27,NA,TRBJ2-7,NA,CASSPSPSYEQYF,TGTGCCAGCAGTCCCTCGCCGTCCTACGAGCAGTACTTC
TRBV4-3,many,TRBJ1-2,NA,CASSQGADNYGYTF,TGCGCCAGCAGCCAAGGGGCTGACAACTATGGCTACACCTTC
TRBV6-1,few,TRBJ1-5,NA,CASSAVQGTNQPQHF,TGTGCCAGCAGTGCGGTTCAGGGGACTAATCAGCCCCAGCATTTT
TRBV7-2,few,TRBJ1-6,TRBD1,CASSLARSGGDRALHF,TGTGCCAGCAGCTTAGCCCGCAGCGGGGGCGACAGGGCCCTCCACTTT
TRBV7-2,many,TRBJ1-4,NA,CASSSATNEKLFF,TGTGCCAGCAGCTCCGCAACTAATGAAAAACTGTTTTTT
TRBV6-1,few,TRBJ2-4,NA,CASSGQFTKNIQYF,TGTGCCAGCTCTGGACAGTTTACCAAAAACATTCAGTACTTC
TRBV3-1,NA,TRBJ2-5,NA,CASSQVSGAAVGETQYF,TGTGCCAGCAGCCAAGTATCTGGGGCGGCGGTAGGGGAGACCCAGTACTTC
TRBV11-2,NA,TRBJ1-2,TRBD1,CASSLAGTGGGYTF,TGTGCCAGCAGCTTAGCCGGGACAGGGGGCGGCTACACCTTC
TRBV20-1,many,TRBJ2-1,TRBD2,CSARDPAGIYNEQFF,TGCAGTGCTAGAGATCCAGCGGGGATCTACAATGAGCAGTTCTTC
TRBV12-3/TRBV12-4,many,TRBJ2-7,NA,CASSRQVSYEQYF,TGTGCCAGCAGTCGACAGGTCTCCTACGAGCAGTACTTC
TRBV7-2,many,TRBJ2-3,TRBD2,CASSLDISGKVDTQYF,TGTGCCAGCAGCTTAGATATTAGCGGGAAGGTAGATACGCAGTATTTT
TRBV28,few,TRBJ2-1,NA,CASFPGASSYNEQFF,TGTGCCAGTTTTCCCGGGGCGAGCTCCTACAATGAGCAGTTCTTC
TRBV2,NA,TRBJ2-1,NA,CASIHIGNNEQFF,TGTGCCAGCATTCATATCGGGAACAATGAGCAGTTCTTC
TRBV12-3/TRBV12-4,NA,TRBJ1-2,TRBD1,CASSYRGWNYGYTF,TGTGCCAGCAGTTACAGGGGATGGAACTATGGCTACACCTTC
TRBV4-2,few,TRBJ2-7,TRBD2,CASSHPLGASGKDSYEQYF,TGTGCCAGCAGCCACCCCCTGGGGGCTAGCGGGAAAGATTCCTACGAGCAGTACTTC
TRBV6-5,NA,TRBJ1-1,TRBD1,CASSSRTGGFAEAFF,TGTGCCAGCAGTTCACGGACAGGGGGTTTTGCTGAAGCTTTCTTT
TRBV18,few,TRBJ2-3,TRBD2,CASSPSSGAPDTQYF,TGTGCCAGCTCGCCGTCTAGCGGGGCCCCAGATACGCAGTATTTT
TRBV3-1,few,TRBJ2-3,NA,CASSQDGQFSTDTQYF,TGTGCCAGCAGCCAAGATGGGCAGTTTAGCACAGATACGCAGTATTTT
TRBV3-1,NA,TRBJ1-5,NA,CASSQRQTSQPQHF,TGTGCCAGCAGCCAACGACAAACCAGTCAGCCCCAGCATTTT
TRBV6-1,NA,TRBJ2-2,NA,CASRHRAVNTGELFF,TGTGCCAGCAGGCACCGGGCGGTGAACACCGGGGAGCTGTTTTTT
TRBV12-3/TRBV12-4,many,TRBJ2-1,NA,CASSLVPNDNEQFF,TGTGCCAGCAGTTTAGTCCCAAACGACAATGAGCAGTTCTTC
TRBV29-1,many,TRBJ2-2,NA,CSVEGPASTGELFF,TGCAGCGTTGAAGGTCCAGCCTCCACCGGGGAGCTGTTTTTT
TRBV20-1,few,TRBJ1-5,NA,CSANRPSSNQPQHF,TGCAGTGCTAACCGCCCATCGAGTAATCAGCCCCAGCATTTT
TRBV6-1,few,TRBJ1-2,NA,CASTPRVNYGYTF,TGTGCCAGCACCCCTCGCGTCAACTATGGCTACACCTTC
TRBV11-3,few,TRBJ2-1,TRBD2,CASSTQREVSEQFF,TGTGCCAGCAGCACCCAGCGGGAGGTGAGTGAGCAGTTCTTC
TRBV10-2,once,TRBJ2-7,TRBD2,CASGRGDEQYF,TGCGCCAGCGGGCGGGGGGACGAGCAGTACTTC
TRBV20-1,few,TRBJ2-7,NA,CSATNPGMGYEQYF,TGCAGTGCTACCAACCCCGGGATGGGCTACGAGCAGTACTTC
TRBV3-1,NA,TRBJ2-7,TRBD2,CASSQARGGAYEQYF,TGTGCCAGCAGCCAAGCACGTGGGGGGGCCTACGAGCAGTACTTC
TRBV15,few,TRBJ2-7,NA,CATSRDRGRYEQYF,TGTGCCACCAGCAGAGACAGGGGACGCTACGAGCAGTACTTC
TRBV12-3/TRBV12-4,NA,TRBJ1-6,NA,CASSFGGSPPHF,TGTGCCAGCAGTTTCGGAGGTTCACCCCCCCACTTT